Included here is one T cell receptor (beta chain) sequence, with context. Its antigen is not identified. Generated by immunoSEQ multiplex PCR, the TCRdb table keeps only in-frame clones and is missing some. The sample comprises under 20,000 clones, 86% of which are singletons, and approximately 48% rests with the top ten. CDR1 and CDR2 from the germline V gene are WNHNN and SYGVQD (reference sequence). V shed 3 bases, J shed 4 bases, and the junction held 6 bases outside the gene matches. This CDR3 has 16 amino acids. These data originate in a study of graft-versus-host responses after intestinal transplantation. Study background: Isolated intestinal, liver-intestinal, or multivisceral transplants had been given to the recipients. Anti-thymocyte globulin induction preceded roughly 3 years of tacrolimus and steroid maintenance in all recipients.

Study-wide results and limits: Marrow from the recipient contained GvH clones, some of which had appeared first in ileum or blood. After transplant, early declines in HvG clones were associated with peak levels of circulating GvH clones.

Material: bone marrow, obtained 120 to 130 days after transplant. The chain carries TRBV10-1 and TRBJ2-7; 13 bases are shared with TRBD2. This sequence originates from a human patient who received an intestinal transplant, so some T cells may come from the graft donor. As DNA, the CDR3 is TGCGCCAGCAGTGAAACTAGCGGGAGGGTATATTACGAGCAGTACTTC. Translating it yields CASSETSGRVYYEQYF.